Listed below are T cell receptor beta chains from one sample, sequenced in a study of early T cells in non-severe SARS-CoV-2 infection. MiXCR, run by TCRdb on the 5' RACE reads, gives a single entry per CDR3 protein. The sample lists over 30,000 distinct CDR3 sequences, 7.9% occurring once. This specimen consisted of whole blood, obtained at baseline. Source of these receptors: an adult who was a healthcare worker with PCR-confirmed SARS-CoV-2 infection or an uninfected control (not recorded which). Both conserved end residues are part of each CDR3. D genes are given only for firm matches. Rows give clone size only sometimes, using once, few, many, or a class for an expanded clone.

>-|-|TRBJ2-5|TRBV11-2
TGTGCCAGCAGCTTATTTGTCGAAGAGACCCAGTACTTC
CASSLFVEETQYF
>-|many|TRBJ2-7|TRBV2
TGTGCCAGCAGTGACAGCTACGAGCAGTACTTC
CASSDSYEQYF
>TRBD1|-|TRBJ2-7|TRBV28
TGTGCCAGCAGTTTATTCCCGACAGGGGAATCCTACGAGCAGTACTTC
CASSLFPTGESYEQYF
>-|-|TRBJ1-1|TRBV25-1
TGTGCCAGCAGTGAGGGGCCGGCGAACACTGAAGCTTTCTTT
CASSEGPANTEAFF
>TRBD1|many|TRBJ1-5|TRBV28
TGTGCCAGCAGTTTCTCGGGACAGAACAATCAGCCCCAGCATTTT
CASSFSGQNNQPQHF
>-|-|TRBJ1-1|TRBV6-1
TGTGCCAGCACCCGGCGGGGGCGGGCTGAAGCTTTCTTT
CASTRRGRAEAFF
>TRBD1|-|TRBJ1-6|TRBV5-1
TGCGCCAGCAGCCTTGAGGGACAGGGCTATAATTCACCCCTCCACTTT
CASSLEGQGYNSPLHF
>-|-|TRBJ1-5|TRBV30
TGTGCCTGGAGTTGGCAAGTTAATCAGCCCCAGCATTTT
CAWSWQVNQPQHF
>-|-|TRBJ1-4|TRBV12-3/TRBV12-4
TGTGCCAGCAGTTTAGGGATTGTCGGCGAAAAACTGTTTTTT
CASSLGIVGEKLFF
>TRBD2|many|TRBJ2-7|TRBV11-2
TGTGCCAGCAGCGCAGAACTAGCGGGGGGTTTGTACTTC
CASSAELAGGLYF
>TRBD1|few|TRBJ1-6|TRBV7-2
TGTGCCAGCAGCTCCCGGACAGGGCGCAACACCCTCCACTTT
CASSSRTGRNTLHF
>TRBD1|-|TRBJ1-2|TRBV5-6
TGTGCCAGCAGCTATGGGACAGGGGGCGGCTATGGCTACACCTTC
CASSYGTGGGYGYTF
>-|many|TRBJ2-5|TRBV20-1
TGCAGTGCTAGTCGGCGAGAGCAAGAGACCCAGTACTTC
CSASRREQETQYF
>TRBD1|-|TRBJ2-7|TRBV6-1
TGTGCCAGCAGTGAGGGACAGGGGAGCTACGAGCAGTACTTC
CASSEGQGSYEQYF
>-|-|TRBJ2-7|TRBV7-2
TGTGCCAGCAGCTACCGCTACGAGCAGTACTTC
CASSYRYEQYF
>-|many|TRBJ2-5|TRBV11-2
TGTGCCAGCAGCCTCCGACAGCCAGGTCGACCGAATCAAGAGACCCAGTACTTC
CASSLRQPGRPNQETQYF
>TRBD2|many|TRBJ2-5|TRBV5-1
TGCGCCAGCAGCTACAGCGGGGGGAGGCAAGAGACCCAGTACTTC
CASSYSGGRQETQYF
>-|many|TRBJ2-1|TRBV9
TGTGCCAGCAGCGCCGGGCTCGAGGTGAGCTCCTACAATGAGCAGTTCTTC
CASSAGLEVSSYNEQFF
>-|few|TRBJ2-1|TRBV29-1
TGCAGCGGGGGGAACTACAATGAGCAGTTCTTC
CSGGNYNEQFF
>TRBD1|many|TRBJ2-5|TRBV20-1
TGCAGTGCTAGTTCTCGGGACAGGGTAGAAGAGACCCAGTACTTC
CSASSRDRVEETQYF
>-|-|TRBJ2-3|TRBV6-1
TGTGCCAGCAGTGCCGACAGCACAGATACGCAGTATTTT
CASSADSTDTQYF
>-|many|TRBJ2-7|TRBV20-1
TGCAGTGCCGAGAGCCTTTCAAACTCCTACGAGCAGTACTTC
CSAESLSNSYEQYF
>-|-|TRBJ2-5|TRBV2
TGTGCCAGCAGGGCGGGGGAGACCCAGTACTTC
CASRAGETQYF
>-|-|TRBJ2-7|TRBV20-1
TGCAGTGCTAGTACGGGGGTGAGTTACGAGCAGTACTTC
CSASTGVSYEQYF
>-|many|TRBJ1-1|TRBV6-2/TRBV6-3
TGTGCCAGCGGGAGACGGACTGAAGCTTTCTTT
CASGRRTEAFF
>TRBD2|-|TRBJ2-7|TRBV20-1
TGCAGTGCCCGACCTAGCGGGGGGGCCTACGAGCAGTACTTC
CSARPSGGAYEQYF